This TCR beta chain was profiled in a study of blood T cell repertoires in COVID-19 (dated by TCRdb to about 2020). Describing the broader study: Collaborator samples came from the United States, Italy and Spain and covered acute and convalescent phases of COVID-19. The samples were drawn from two sources: the first 160 participants of the ongoing ImmuneRACE study, and 1,200 or so subjects contributed by 6 global collaborators. Deeply sampled blood TCRbeta repertoires from subjects exposed to, actively infected with, or recovered from COVID-19 were included in the dataset. Where available, HLA class I and class II types were obtained from metadata supplied by the sample provider rather than from assay-based typing. The material from the prospective study consisted of cDNA or gDNA derived from T cells, B-cell-depleted T cells, or PBMCs. Sample metadata almost always included a de-identified subject ID, COVID-19 status, age in years and sex. The repertoires were released in a freely available public database intended as a resource for research on the immune response to SARS-CoV-2.

The collaborating institutions used their own protocols to collect whole blood in K2EDTA tubes. For TCRbeta analysis, collaborators shipped samples in one of three forms: frozen whole blood, isolated PBMCs, or DNA extracted from either of those sample types. Trimming costs V 5 bases and J 0 bases, and their ends lie 5 bases apart. CDR1 is given as SGHTA and CDR2 as FQGNSA, both from the germline V gene. There are 13 amino acids in the CDR3, from cysteine to phenylalanine inclusive. Left in the record is the CDR3 DNA by itself, 39 bases read in frame from the first base. This clone was seen only once. This clone's antigen is unknown. Nothing much larger sits one base from this clone, and base qualities are not available. The immunoSEQ Assay, a bias-controlled multiplex PCR, was used to amplify TCRbeta CDR3 regions from genomic DNA. In the source study's methods: Within the assay, amplification of reference gene primers was used to estimate how many nucleated cells each sample contained. To quantify the absolute abundance of each unique TCRbeta CDR3 rearrangement, sequence reads were collapsed and filtered. For each sample, productive Simpson clonality was calculated by taking the square root of Simpson's diversity index across productive rearrangements. This immuneACCESS table, as held by TCRdb, lists in-frame sequences with V and J called but not all clones. Of the missing ones, under half trace to an unresolved V gene in checked studies; the others have no known cause. The DNA was the basis for D and trimming; V, J and clone size are from that table. Recorded for this sample are 120,000 to 150,000 clones; approximately 82% of them occurred a single time. Roughly 15% of the sample is taken by the ten largest.

What the research found in general, with its limitations: The quantity of clinical and demographic metadata differed by source and by participant and was supplied without curation.

The sequenced sample consisted of peripheral blood. This chain is built from TRBV7-2 and TRBJ2-1, with the D gene not confidently named. The sequence derives from a human donor with acute or convalescent COVID-19. The donor label of this sample is uncertain. The bases read TGTGCCAGCAGCCGCGCCTCCTACAATGAGCAGTTCTTC. Its translation reads: CASSRASYNEQFF.